These 13 T cell receptor beta chains share one sample of origin, sequenced in a study of T-cell memory formation after mild COVID-19. In TCRdb, the 5' RACE reads were re-called with MiXCR into one record per CDR3 protein. The table has tens of thousands of distinct CDR3 sequences, 6% to 8.5% seen once; the top ten hold approximately 0.74%. Source material: PBMCs or a T cell subset sorted from them (not recorded which). The receptor source for this set is an adult who had mild COVID-19 (a few samples of this study predate the infection). Cell type and time point are not known.

This clonotype has a count of ten or more. The chain uses TRBV6-6 and TRBJ2-6; a weak D match, TRBD1 (5 bases). This CDR3 is built from 17 residues. The V end lost 7 bases, the J end lost 0 bases, and 16 bases lay between the germline ends. CDR1 and CDR2 (germline): MNHNY, SVGAGI (reference sequence). The CDR3 region is CASKKDDRRSGANVLTF. The CDR3 DNA is TGTGCCAGCAAGAAGGACGACAGACGCTCTGGGGCCAACGTCCTGACTTTC.

The CDR3 DNA is TGTGCCACCAGCAGGGGGGGGGGAGTTGCAGATACGCAGTATTTT. Protein sequence: CATSRGGGVADTQYF. V and J are TRBV15 and TRBJ2-3, with 7 bases matching TRBD2. The V and J ends lost 3 bases and 4 bases, in that order; junction bases with no gene match: 7. Looked up from germline, CDR1 is LNHNV and CDR2 is YYDKDF (reference sequence). The CDR3 consists of 15 residues.

The chain employs TRBV7-9 and TRBJ1-6; 10 bases align to TRBD1. The junction had 3 bases not matched to a gene; V was cut back by 5 bases and J by 2 bases. The CDR3 length is 16 residues. Germline CDR1 and CDR2: SEHNR and FQNEAQ (reference sequence). CDR3 loop: CASSPGTGAYNSPLHF. In DNA, the CDR3 is TGTGCCAGCAGCCCGGGGACAGGGGCCTATAATTCACCCCTCCACTTT.

In its sample, this clonotype was seen many times. The J gene is TRBJ1-2, the V gene TRBV4-1, with unresolved D. Germline V lookup: CDR1 MGHRA, CDR2 YSYEKL. V was pared by 0 bases and J by 0 bases, with 5 bases between. The CDR3 is 14 residues long. CDR3 DNA: TGCGCCAGCAGCCAAGACCTGACTAACTATGGCTACACCTTC. Translated, it gives CASSQDLTNYGYTF.

This clonotype was detected ten times or more. The chain carries TRBV11-2 and TRBJ2-1; 8 nucleotides line up with TRBD2. CDR1 SGHAT and CDR2 FQNNGV come from the germline V gene. CDR3 length: 15 amino acids. Losses at the gene ends were 6 bases for V and 4 bases for J; bases not matched to a gene: 8. The CDR3 DNA sequence: TGTGCCAGCAGGAAACCGGGACTAGTTTACAATGAGCAGTTCTTC. This translates into CASRKPGLVYNEQFF.

This clonotype was seen ten or more times. J is TRBJ2-3 and V is TRBV30; 13 bases are a match to TRBD2. Germline lookup yields CDR1 GTSNPN and CDR2 SVGIG (reference sequence). The CDR3 has 15 residues. V lost 1 base to trimming and J lost 6 bases; unmatched junction nucleotides: 4. The CDR3 DNA follows: TGTGCCTGGAGTGCAGAGGGACTAGCGGGGGATACGCAGTATTTT. Residues: CAWSAEGLAGDTQYF.

This clonotype was recorded at least ten times. V and J are TRBV5-1 and TRBJ1-1; no clear D. V dropped 0 bases and J dropped 0 bases, with 3 bases sitting between them. The CDR3 has 13 residues. CDR1 is SGHRS, CDR2 YFSETQ, per germline. This chain's CDR3 is CASSLELNTEAFF. In DNA form, the CDR3 reads TGCGCCAGCAGCTTGGAGCTGAACACTGAAGCTTTCTTT.

As concerns this clonotype: A read error may account for a junction end that differs from germline. V is TRBV3-1 and J is TRBJ1-4; a weak D match, TRBD1 (5 bases). The CDR3 is 16 amino acids. Germline V gene data show CDR1 as LGHDT and CDR2 as YNNKEL (reference sequence). The CDR3 sequence is CATSQDRGPINEKLFF. The CDR3 coding sequence is TGTGCCACCAGCCAAGACCGGGGCCCGATTAATGAAAAACTGTTTTTT.

This clonotype appeared many times. The V gene is TRBV5-1, the J gene TRBJ2-3, with 8 bases that match TRBD1. Unmatched junction bases numbered 6, after V lost 5 bases and J lost 4 bases. Germline V gives CDR1 SGHRS, CDR2 YFSETQ. This CDR3 comprises 14 residues. CDR3 sequence (DNA): TGCGCCAGCAGTTTCGGACAGGGCCCAGATACGCAGTATTTT. Protein: CASSFGQGPDTQYF.

This clonotype was observed at least ten times. The V and J genes are TRBV7-2 and TRBJ1-1; D gene ambiguous. V gave up 2 bases and J gave up 1 base, with 11 bases separating them. The CDR3 is made up of 15 amino acids. Looked up from germline, CDR1 is SGHTA and CDR2 is FQGNSA. CDR3: CASSLWSLTNTEAFF. CDR3 bases: TGTGCCAGCAGCTTATGGTCTCTTACGAACACTGAAGCTTTCTTT.

This clonotype was seen ten or more times. The chain joins TRBV7-6 to TRBJ2-7, with 9 bases lining up with TRBD1. Trimming took 4 bases from V and 1 from J; bases not matched to a gene: 2. The CDR3 extends over 14 amino acids. Germline loops: CDR1 SGHVS, CDR2 FNYEAQ. The CDR3 bases are TGTGCCAGCAGCTCCGGGACAGGGTCCTACGAGCAGTACTTC. It codes for CASSSGTGSYEQYF.

This clonotype was detected a few times. The chain couples TRBV24-1 to TRBJ2-1; 11 nucleotides align to TRBD2. Germline V CDR1 and CDR2: KGHDR, SFDVKD. Trimming took 4 bases from V and 7 from J; bases not matched to a gene: 8. CDR3 length: 16 amino acids. The CDR3 protein is CATSEGSGGARNEQFF. The CDR3 region has the DNA TGTGCCACCAGTGAGGGTAGCGGGGGGGCCAGAAATGAGCAGTTCTTC.

This clonotype was counted ten times or more. The chain joins TRBV12-3 or TRBV12-4 to TRBJ2-7; TRBD1 agrees at 7 bases. With 6 bases clipped from V and 6 bases from J, the junction kept 20 bases outside the gene matches. The CDR3 runs 17 residues. CDR3 nucleotide sequence: TGTGCCAGCAGCCCGAGTGGGGACAGAATTCGATCGGGCGAGCAGTACTTC. Its protein is CASSPSGDRIRSGEQYF.